What follows are 31 T cell receptor beta chains derived from one specimen sequenced in a study of T cell responses to AZD1222 COVID-19 vaccine. Profiled with immunoSEQ multiplex PCR; TCRdb holds only in-frame clones, not every one. The data contain approximately 150,000 clones, roughly 90% of them seen just once; the ten biggest clones take up 1.5% to 2%. The input for sequencing was peripheral blood, taken 28 days after the second AZD1222 dose. Receptor source: an adult who received the AZD1222 COVID-19 vaccine.

The gene calls are TRBV7-6 and TRBJ2-7; D unresolved. The CDR3 is 13 amino acids. CDR1 is SGHVS and CDR2 is FNYEAQ in the germline V gene. V lost 2 bases, J lost 1 base, and 6 bases lay in between. The CDR3 sequence: CASSLSRSYEQYF. Written as DNA, the CDR3 is TGTGCCAGCAGCTTATCCCGTTCCTACGAGCAGTACTTC. The full variable domain, rest sourced from reference TRBV7-6 and TRBJ2-7, is GAGVSQSPRYKVTKRGQDVALRCDPISGHVSLYWYRQALGQGPEFLTYFNYEAQQDKSGLPNDRFSAERPEGSISTLTIQRTEQRDSAMYRCASSLSRSYEQYFGPGTRLTVT.

The chain combines TRBV6-2 or TRBV6-3 with TRBJ2-3; 7 positions agree with TRBD2. With V trimmed by 6 bases and J by 0 bases, 6 bases remained unmatched. CDR1 and CDR2 from the germline V gene are MNHEY and SVGEGT. The CDR3 extends over 15 amino acids. The CDR3 reads CASSPPGRSTDTQYF. The CDR3 region has the DNA TGTGCCAGCAGCCCTCCCGGGAGGAGCACAGATACGCAGTATTTT.

This rearrangement joins TRBV28 to TRBJ2-2, with a possible D match to TRBD1 (6 bases). V lost 7 bases, J lost 1 base, and 19 bases lay in between. Germline loops: CDR1 MDHEN, CDR2 SYDVKM. This CDR3 has 17 amino acids. The CDR3 region is CASIPSTGTMNTGELFF. As DNA, the CDR3 is TGTGCCAGCATCCCCTCGACGGGGACAATGAACACCGGGGAGCTGTTTTTT.

The chain uses TRBV15 and TRBJ1-2, with TRBD1 matching over 7 bases. Germline V gene data show CDR1 as LNHNV and CDR2 as YYDKDF (reference sequence). Unmatched junction bases numbered 9, after V lost 4 bases and J lost 1 base. This CDR3 is 16 amino acids long. CDR3 in DNA: TGTGCCACCAGCATCCGGCAGGGGGGCTTTAACTATGGCTACACCTTC. This codes for CATSIRQGGFNYGYTF.

The V and J genes are TRBV25-1 and TRBJ1-4; D is possibly TRBD1 (5 bases). Germline-derived CDR1 and CDR2 are MGHDK and SYGVNS. V gave up 6 bases and J gave up 8 bases, with 22 bases separating them. The CDR3 loop spans 16 amino acids. In DNA, the CDR3 is TGTGCCAGCAGCCCCCCTGGATGGGGGGAGGTCGAAAAACTGTTTTTT. This gives the protein CASSPPGWGEVEKLFF.

The V call is TRBV6-1, the J call TRBJ1-1; D is unclear. Trimming left V 2 bases short and J 0 bases short, with 19 bases between. Per germline, CDR1 MNHNS and CDR2 SASEGT. The length of the CDR3 is 18 residues. For the CDR3, the DNA is TGTGCCAGCAGTGAAAAGGGCTCCGGCAGCAACTTGAACACTGAAGCTTTCTTT. Translating gives CASSEKGSGSNLNTEAFF.

The chain joins TRBV7-2 to TRBJ2-1, with a tentative D call TRBD1 (5 bases). The germline V gene encodes CDR1 SGHTA and CDR2 FQGNSA. The CDR3 is made up of 13 amino acids. Trimming cost V 7 bases and J 5 bases, with 12 bases left between them. This chain's CDR3 is CASTVWGNNEQFF. The CDR3 DNA reads as TGTGCCAGCACCGTTTGGGGCAACAATGAGCAGTTCTTC. Full variable domain (outside the CDR3, taken from reference TRBV7-2 and TRBJ2-1): GAGVSQSPSNKVTEKGKDVELRCDPISGHTALYWYRQSLGQGLEFLIYFQGNSAPDKSGLPSDRFSAERTGGSVSTLTIQRTQQEDSAVYLCASTVWGNNEQFFGPGTRLTVL.

The V gene is TRBV5-4, the J gene TRBJ1-1, with D unclear. This CDR3 has 11 amino acids. Germline CDR1 SGHNT, CDR2 YYREEE (reference sequence). Trimming stripped 0 bases from V and 10 bases from J, with 7 bases between. The CDR3 loop reads CASSLGRIAFF. As DNA, the CDR3 is TGTGCCAGCAGCTTGGGCCGTATAGCTTTCTTT.

The chain is built from TRBV30 and TRBJ1-1, with D possibly TRBD1 on 5 matching bases. V was pared by 2 bases and J by 5 bases, with 15 bases between. This CDR3 is built from 14 residues. From germline, CDR1 is GTSNPN and CDR2 SVGIG (reference sequence). CDR3 sequence (DNA): TGTGCCTGGAGTTCAATGGGGCGCGATACTGAAGCTTTCTTT. This codes for CAWSSMGRDTEAFF.

The rearrangement links TRBV5-1 to TRBJ2-1; 9 bases are a match to TRBD1. CDR1 SGHRS and CDR2 YFSETQ come from the germline V gene. The CDR3 loop spans 16 amino acids. V was clipped by 4 bases and J by 7 bases; unmatched bases: 12. CDR3 nucleotide sequence: TGCGCCAGCAGCCTCCTACAGGGGGCAGGCGCGAATGAGCAGTTCTTC. It yields the protein CASSLLQGAGANEQFF.

The chain links TRBV15 to TRBJ2-2; 8 nucleotides match TRBD1. Germline V CDR1 and CDR2: LNHNV, YYDKDF (reference sequence). V was pared by 0 bases and J by 4 bases, with 4 bases of the junction left unmatched. This CDR3 is 16 amino acids long. In nucleotides, the CDR3 is TGTGCCACCAGCAGAGAAACAGGGGGTAGCACCGGGGAGCTGTTTTTT. Translation gives CATSRETGGSTGELFF.

This sequence joins TRBV19 and TRBJ1-5, with TRBD1 as a possible D gene (6 bases). The CDR3 runs to 16 residues. The V gene's germline CDR1 is LNHDA and CDR2 SQIVND (reference sequence). Trimming shortened V by 3 bases and J by 2 bases, and 14 bases separated the two germline ends. Written as DNA, the CDR3 is TGTGCCAGTAGTATTGTCCCAGGGGCGGGCAATCAGCCCCAGCATTTT. It yields the protein CASSIVPGAGNQPQHF.

J is TRBJ2-2 and V is TRBV5-8; 10 positions match TRBD2. The V segment lost 4 bases and the J segment 2 bases; nucleotides outside the gene matches: 5. Germline values: CDR1 SGHTS, CDR2 YDEGEE. This CDR3 has 16 amino acids. The CDR3, as DNA: TGTGCCAGCAGCAATCCTAGCGGGAGAAACACCGGGGAGCTGTTTTTT. Protein: CASSNPSGRNTGELFF.

This chain uses TRBV29-1 with TRBJ1-2; 9 nucleotides agree with TRBD1. This CDR3 is 14 amino acids long. The V segment lost 6 bases and the J segment 2 bases; nucleotides outside the gene matches: 7. Looked up from germline, CDR1 is SQVTM and CDR2 is ANQGSEA. CDR3 residues: CSVTQGTGNYGYTF. CDR3 coding DNA: TGCAGCGTAACCCAGGGGACAGGGAACTATGGCTACACCTTC. Supplemented by reference TRBV29-1 and TRBJ1-2, the full variable domain reads SAVISQKPSRDICQRGTSLTIQCQVDSQVTMMFWYRQQPGQSLTLIATANQGSEATYESGFVIDKFPISRPNLTFSTLTVSNMSPEDSSIYLCSVTQGTGNYGYTFGSGTRLTVV.

J is TRBJ1-5 and V is TRBV19, with a possible D match to TRBD1 (5 bases). The V gene's germline CDR1 is LNHDA and CDR2 SQIVND (reference sequence). This CDR3 spans 14 amino acids. The V gene lost 5 bases and the J gene lost 0 bases, with 8 bases spanning the gap. This CDR3 reads CASSATDSNQPQHF. DNA for the CDR3: TGTGCCAGTAGTGCGACAGATAGCAATCAGCCCCAGCATTTT.

This clone has only one observation. The rearrangement links TRBV30 to TRBJ1-6; D call uncertain. The ends were cut back, 4 bases at V and 13 bases at J, with 14 bases in the middle. The CDR3 length is 12 residues. The germline V gene encodes CDR1 GTSNPN and CDR2 SVGIG (reference sequence). CDR3 residues: CAWTDPDFPLHF. DNA of the CDR3: TGTGCCTGGACTGACCCGGATTTTCCCCTCCACTTT.

The chain is built from TRBV28 and TRBJ1-2, with a possible D match to TRBD1 (5 bases). Trimming removed 5 bases at V and 7 bases at J, with 11 bases between. The CDR3 is 12 amino acids. Germline CDR1 and CDR2: MDHEN and SYDVKM. The CDR3 DNA is TGTGCCAGCAGTCGGAGGCAGGGTGGCTACACCTTC. Translation: CASSRRQGGYTF.

V is TRBV5-1 and J is TRBJ2-7; perhaps TRBD2 as D (6 bases). Trimming shortened V by 0 bases and J by 1 base, and 8 bases separated the two germline ends. The length of the CDR3 is 14 residues. From germline, CDR1 is SGHRS and CDR2 YFSETQ. The DNA of the CDR3 is TGCGCCAGCAGCTTGGCCGGGAGTTCCTACGAGCAGTACTTC. Translation: CASSLAGSSYEQYF.

V and J are TRBV29-1 and TRBJ2-7; 10 bases match TRBD2. From germline, CDR1 is SQVTM and CDR2 ANQGSEA. J was trimmed by 3 bases and V by 4 bases; bases with no gene match: 9. The CDR3 contains 15 residues. CDR3 amino acids: CSVGGPTSGIYEQYF. The CDR3 DNA reads TGCAGCGTTGGGGGCCCTACTAGCGGGATCTACGAGCAGTACTTC.

The V call is TRBV5-1, the J call TRBJ2-7; the match to TRBD2 covers 7 bases. This CDR3 spans 14 amino acids. Germline CDR1 reads SGHRS; CDR2 reads YFSETQ. V trimming: 2 bases; J trimming: 2 bases; junction bases outside the gene matches: 4. CDR3 DNA sequence: TGCGCCAGCAGCTTCTCTAGCGGACCCTACGAGCAGTACTTC. Protein product: CASSFSSGPYEQYF. The full variable domain, in which reference TRBV5-1 and TRBJ2-7 provide the parts outside the CDR3, is KAGVTQTPRYLIKTRGQQVTLSCSPISGHRSVSWYQQTPGQGLQFLFEYFSETQRNKGNFPGRFSGRQFSNSRSEMNVSTLELGDSALYLCASSFSSGPYEQYFGPGTRLTVT.

This rearrangement joins TRBV19 to TRBJ1-3; D perhaps matches TRBD1 (5 bases). CDR1 and CDR2 from the germline V gene are LNHDA and SQIVND (reference sequence). This CDR3 comprises 14 residues. Trimming shortened V by 8 bases and J by 0 bases, and 11 bases separated the two germline ends. CDR3 nucleotide sequence: TGTGCCAGTGCCTCCGGGGGCTCTGGAAACACCATATATTTT. Its translation is CASASGGSGNTIYF.

The V gene is TRBV19, the J gene TRBJ2-2; D is unresolved. Germline V gene data show CDR1 as LNHDA and CDR2 as SQIVND (reference sequence). The CDR3 loop spans 14 amino acids. Between the trimmed V and J ends, which lost 7 bases and 2 bases, there was a span of 11 bases. The CDR3 sequence is CASNRDLNTGELFF. CDR3 nucleotides: TGTGCCAGTAACCGCGACCTTAACACCGGGGAGCTGTTTTTT. Based on the CDR3 plus reference TRBV19 and TRBJ2-2, the full variable domain is DGGITQSPKYLFRKEGQNVTLSCEQNLNHDAMYWYRQDPGQGLRLIYYSQIVNDFQKGDIAEGYSVSREKKESFPLTVTSAQKNPTAFYLCASNRDLNTGELFFGEGSRLTVL.

The V gene is TRBV6-1, the J gene TRBJ2-7, with D maybe TRBD2 (5 bases). Trimming cost V 1 base and J 0 bases, with 10 bases left between them. Germline V gives CDR1 MNHNS, CDR2 SASEGT. This CDR3 comprises 15 residues. As DNA, the CDR3 is TGTGCCAGCAGTGAAGGATGGCTAGCCTCCTACGAGCAGTACTTC. It encodes CASSEGWLASYEQYF.

The table lists this clone with a few counts. V and J are TRBV30 and TRBJ1-6; D not resolved. Trimming took off 3 bases at V and 0 bases at J, with 6 bases between the two ends. CDR3 size: 14 residues. Germline CDR1 and CDR2: GTSNPN and SVGIG (reference sequence). The CDR3 DNA reads as TGTGCCTGGAGAGGGAGCTCCTATAATTCACCCCTCCACTTT. Its protein product is CAWRGSSYNSPLHF. The variable domain in full, completed from reference TRBV30 and TRBJ1-6, reads SQTIHQWPATLVQPVGSPLSLECTVEGTSNPNLYWYRQAAGRGLQLLFYSVGIGQISSEVPQNLSASRPQDRQFILSSKKLLLSDSGFYLCAWRGSSYNSPLHFGNGTRLTVT.

The chain links TRBV10-3 to TRBJ1-2; 7 nucleotides match TRBD1. The germline V gene encodes CDR1 ENHRY and CDR2 SYGVKD. The V segment lost 6 bases and the J segment 1 base; nucleotides outside the gene matches: 5. This CDR3 contains 14 residues. The chain's CDR3 is CAIREGQINYGYTF. For the CDR3, the DNA is TGTGCCATCAGGGAGGGACAGATTAACTATGGCTACACCTTC.

The CDR3 DNA reads TGCAGCTCATCTCTTAGGGAGGGCATCCACACTGAAGCTTTCTTT. Its protein is CSSSLREGIHTEAFF. The V call is TRBV29-1, the J call TRBJ1-1; D gene ambiguous. The length of the CDR3 is 15 residues. V was clipped by 8 bases and J by 3 bases, with 22 bases between them. The germline V gene has CDR1 SQVTM and CDR2 ANQGSEA. Combining the CDR3 with reference TRBV29-1 and TRBJ1-1 gives the whole variable domain SAVISQKPSRDICQRGTSLTIQCQVDSQVTMMFWYRQQPGQSLTLIATANQGSEATYESGFVIDKFPISRPNLTFSTLTVSNMSPEDSSIYLCSSSLREGIHTEAFFGQGTRLTVV.

The chain joins TRBV2 to TRBJ1-1; D not resolved. Deletions cut 0 bases from V and 8 bases from J, with 10 bases between. Germline V gene lookup returns CDR1 SNHLY and CDR2 FYNNEI. The CDR3 covers 13 residues. The CDR3, as DNA: TGTGCCAGCAGTGAAGCATCTCCCGTGGAAGCTTTCTTT. Residues: CASSEASPVEAFF.

The chain employs TRBV19 and TRBJ2-1, with D perhaps TRBD2 (6 bases). Germline-derived CDR1 and CDR2 are LNHDA and SQIVND (reference sequence). V lost 4 bases and J lost 2, with 18 bases in between. CDR3 size: 17 residues. The CDR3 sequence is CASSKVKGASAYNEQFF. In nucleotides, the CDR3 is TGTGCCAGTAGTAAAGTTAAAGGGGCTAGCGCCTACAATGAGCAGTTCTTC.

The gene calls are TRBV7-9 and TRBJ1-2; 9 bases line up with TRBD1. The CDR3 contains 15 residues. Germline trimming cut 5 bases from V and 4 bases from J; bases unmatched to any gene: 8. CDR1 is SEHNR and CDR2 is FQNEAQ in the germline V gene (reference sequence). The CDR3 DNA reads as TGTGCCAGCAGCCCCCGAACAGGGGGCGGCTATGGCTACACCTTC. Amino acid sequence: CASSPRTGGGYGYTF.

The chain has TRBV27 and TRBJ2-7; 8 bases agree with TRBD2. Germline assignment: CDR1 MNHEY and CDR2 SMNVEV (reference sequence). V lost 5 bases, J lost 5 bases, and 11 bases stayed unmatched. The CDR3 covers 15 residues. The CDR3 here is CASSPLGTSSHEQYF. The CDR3 DNA reads TGTGCCAGCAGTCCTCTAGGGACTAGTAGTCACGAGCAGTACTTC.

J is TRBJ1-4 and V is TRBV28; D is unresolved. Germline V lookup: CDR1 MDHEN, CDR2 SYDVKM. The CDR3 is made up of 14 amino acids. V was cut by 2 bases and J by 4 bases, with 8 bases left in between. In nucleotides, the CDR3 is TGTGCCAGCAGTTTAGTACAGCTTAATGAAAAACTGTTTTTT. It yields the protein CASSLVQLNEKLFF.